This TCR beta chain was recovered during a study of regulatory T cells in long-lasting Graves disease. The authors built TCR beta libraries using iRepertoire HTBI primers and Arm-PCR of CDR3 regions. As processed by the authors: Identification across samples found about 61 TRBV and over 12 TRBJ segments. TCRdb processed the multiplex PCR reads anew with MiXCR; each CDR3 protein has one entry. TCRdb, not the original authors, processed these V and J calls. The sample holds more than 300,000 distinct CDR3 sequences, 15% to 17% seen once. This clonotype was counted ten times or more. Germline V gene lookup returns CDR1 SGHAT and CDR2 FQNNGV. The CDR3 contains 10 residues. Trimming cost V 5 bases and J 3 bases, with 2 bases left between them. The time point: newly diagnosed GD, antithyroid drugs for less than 3 months. Generation of the TCR library employed RNA extracted from PBMCs.

The sequenced sample was peripheral blood mononuclear cells (PBMCs), obtained at new diagnosis, from a patient treated with antithyroid drugs. This TCR was recovered from a female donor with Graves disease. The chain joins TRBV11-2 to TRBJ2-7; D gene uncertain. The CDR3, as DNA: TGTGCCAGCAGCCTCTACGAGCAGTACTTC. The encoded protein is CASSLYEQYF.